This T cell receptor beta chain was identified in a study of Ad26.COV2.S vaccination and SARS-CoV-2 variants (dated by TCRdb to 2020 to 2022). For the wider study: TCRbeta repertoire sequencing was used to assess the specificity and breadth of SARS-CoV-2-reactive T cell receptors after Ad26.COV2.S vaccination. A total of around 32 samples were included in the TCR-sequenced set, comprising roughly 19 Ad26.COV2.S vaccine recipients, 5 placebo recipients and 8 SARS-CoV-2 convalescent individuals. The full study reports these points: After vaccination, substantial breadth of spike-specific CD8+ and CD4+ T cell responses was reported. The authors noted that the TCR breadth and depth analyses may have underestimated total T cell responses. Vaccine and placebo recipients had similar non-spike TCR breadth, a finding consistent with the vaccine containing only spike. Spike-specific TCR breadth was higher in Ad26.COV2.S recipients than in placebo recipients (P = 0.0014).

The time point label here, explained by the study, means: individuals recovered from natural SARS-CoV-2 infection. TCRbeta CDR3 regions were sequenced with the immunoSEQ Assay. After extraction, genomic DNA underwent amplification by bias-controlled multiplex PCR, followed by high-throughput sequencing. The source study handled its data this way. To quantify the absolute abundance of every unique TCRbeta CDR3 region, sequences were collapsed and filtered. T cell fraction was estimated by normalization of TCRbeta template counts to usable DNA, with usable DNA being measured through amplification of reference genes present in all nucleated cells. Repertoire TCRs were annotated as SARS-CoV-2-specific by exact matching of V gene, CDR3 amino acid sequence and J gene to a known reactive TCR set. The reference SARS-CoV-2 TCR set was derived from MIRA and filtered for enrichment in COVID-19-positive ImmuneCODE repertoires, a step that removed public or cross-reactive TCRs. Based on the MIRA antigens, annotated TCRs were further analysed at the level of specific ORF or position within ORF. Breadth was defined as annotated unique rearrangements over total unique productive rearrangements; depth was the summed frequency of those rearrangements. TCR breadth was compared between groups using two-sided Wilcoxon rank-sum tests. Here the immuneACCESS table is served through TCRdb, limited to in-frame sequences with V and J called. Missing clones are a known gap in these copies; in checked studies unresolved V genes cover under half, and the rest lacks a known reason. V and J calls plus clone size are reproduced from that table; the DNA served to infer D and trimming. The sample table holds about 180,000 clones, of which roughly 85% were seen once. The top ten clonotypes cover 4.5% to 7.5% of the sample.

Note on this clone: Its antigen is unknown. No much larger clonotype is one base removed from it; base qualities were not supplied.

CDR3 length: 18 amino acids, cysteine to phenylalanine. Of the read, only the CDR3 DNA is kept; its 54 bases are in frame from base 1. Via the germline V gene, CDR1 is SGHVS and CDR2 FQNEAQ. The germline ends are 17 bases apart after V is trimmed by 1 base and J by 2 bases. This chain joins TRBV7-8 to TRBJ2-2; no D gene can be assigned with confidence. This sequence originates from a human donor who had recovered from COVID-19. The source was peripheral blood, collected after recovery from COVID-19. The CDR3 in this case is CASSLVGRTYVNTGELFF. The DNA sequence follows: TGTGCCAGCAGCTTAGTGGGCAGGACCTACGTTAACACCGGGGAGCTGTTTTTT.